This TCR beta chain was found in a study of cytomegalovirus exposure and HLA in healthy donors. General observations from the study: A later examination showed that TCR association rates differed by HLA locus, with DRB1 most and HLA-C fewest.

Germline V gene sequence: CDR1 MNHEY, CDR2 SVGAGI. The length of the CDR3 is 15 residues. V dropped 0 bases and J dropped 1 base, with 9 bases sitting between them. In regard to this clone: As yet, its antigen is unknown.

Primers for the PCR totalled 60 Vbeta and 13 Jbeta. In the authors' methods: In a later analysis, approximately 73 million unique TCR beta chains included roughly 11 million shared by two or more donors. The repertoire was sequenced with immunoSEQ multiplex PCR; TCRdb's copy has only in-frame clones and lacks some. V, J and clone size reflect that table, while D and trimming were determined from the DNA. The table lists 100,000 to 150,000 clones, over 80% of them singletons. The genes are TRBV6-5 and TRBJ1-1; D not resolved. Sequenced sample: PBMCs. The receptor comes from a young man in good health and CMV-seropositive. CDR3 region: CASSYSRGGNTEAFF. DNA for the CDR3: TGTGCCAGCAGTTACTCCCGGGGAGGGAACACTGAAGCTTTCTTT.